The 27 T cell receptor beta chains listed next were all sequenced from one sample in a study of CD8 T cells in ankylosing spondylitis. One entry per CDR3 protein results from TCRdb running MiXCR on the 5' RACE reads. The sample records 250,000 or so distinct CDR3 sequences, more than 15% being singletons. Sequenced material: blood, either unsorted or a sorted T cell fraction (not recorded which). Every receptor here comes from a male donor with ankylosing spondylitis or in good health (not recorded which).

This clonotype was seen more than once but under ten times. The chain is built from TRBV5-1 and TRBJ2-1; D possibly corresponds to TRBD1 (5 bases). CDR3 length equals 18 residues. Trimming took off 2 bases at V and 7 bases at J, with 25 bases between the two ends. Germline values: CDR1 SGHRS, CDR2 YFSETQ. CDR3 protein: CASSFTPQRGISLNEQFF. CDR3 bases: TGCGCCAGCAGCTTTACCCCCCAAAGGGGAATCTCGCTTAATGAGCAGTTCTTC.

This clonotype was found a few times. This chain links TRBV11-2 with TRBJ1-4; 9 nucleotides match TRBD1. Unmatched junction bases numbered 3, after V lost 0 bases and J lost 7 bases. Germline CDR1 reads SGHAT; CDR2 reads FQNNGV. This CDR3 region has 15 residues. The CDR3 DNA reads as TGTGCCAGCAGCTTAGATGGGACAGGGCCTGAAAAACTGTTTTTT. Its protein product is CASSLDGTGPEKLFF.

This clonotype has more than one count but fewer than ten. V gene TRBV4-2 combines with J gene TRBJ1-6; no clear D. V dropped 0 bases and J dropped 7 bases, with 10 bases sitting between them. The germline gives CDR1 LGHNA, CDR2 YNFKEQ. This CDR3 is 15 amino acids long. The CDR3 DNA follows: TGTGCCAGCAGCCAAGAATCTCCGGTGAATTCACCCCTCCACTTT. Residues: CASSQESPVNSPLHF.

The gene calls are TRBV6-2 or TRBV6-3 and TRBJ1-2; D is unclear. Germline values: CDR1 MNHEY, CDR2 SVGEGT. Trimming cost V 4 bases and J 5 bases, with 5 bases left between them. There are 11 residues in the CDR3. The CDR3 DNA reads TGTGCCAGCAGTTCAGCATATGGCTACACCTTC. Its protein is CASSSAYGYTF.

The chain links TRBV4-1 to TRBJ2-2; either TRBD1 or TRBD2 may fit D (5 bases each). In germline, CDR1 is MGHRA, CDR2 YSYEKL. The CDR3 consists of 11 residues. V gave up 8 bases and J gave up 8 bases, with 9 bases separating them. The CDR3 DNA reads as TGCGCCAGCTTCGAGGGGGGGGAGCTGTTTTTT. It translates to CASFEGGELFF.

This clonotype was seen a few times. V gene TRBV5-1 combines with J gene TRBJ2-1; 12 bases align to TRBD2. Germline values: CDR1 SGHRS, CDR2 YFSETQ. The CDR3 covers 15 residues. With 0 bases clipped from V and 8 bases from J, the junction kept 3 bases outside the gene matches. CDR3 bases: TGCGCCAGCAGCTTGGCGGCTAGCGGGAGGGATGAGCAGTTCTTC. This sequence encodes CASSLAASGRDEQFF. The whole variable domain, remainder taken from reference TRBV5-1 and TRBJ2-1, is KAGVTQTPRYLIKTRGQQVTLSCSPISGHRSVSWYQQTPGQGLQFLFEYFSETQRNKGNFPGRFSGRQFSNSRSEMNVSTLELGDSALYLCASSLAASGRDEQFFGPGTRLTVL.

There are many counts of this clonotype. The chain carries TRBV12-3 or TRBV12-4 and TRBJ2-1, with D tentatively TRBD1 (6 bases). With 5 bases removed from V and 2 bases from J, the gap between germline ends came to 13 bases. The CDR3 is 15 residues long. CDR3 in DNA: TGTGCCAGCAGTCCCCAACAGGGAACCTACAATGAGCAGTTCTTC. Translated, it gives CASSPQQGTYNEQFF.

Comments on this clonotype: The junction departs from germline at one end; a sequencing error may be responsible. The chain links TRBV11-2 to TRBJ2-5; TRBD2 agrees at 13 bases. This CDR3 is 18 amino acids long. Germline V gene sequence: CDR1 SGHAT, CDR2 FQNNGV. The CDR3 loop is CARSLDPGLAGEEETQYF. DNA for the CDR3: TGTGCCAGAAGCTTAGATCCCGGACTAGCGGGAGAAGAAGAGACCCAGTACTTC.

This clonotype was counted between two and nine times. The rearrangement joins TRBV4-1 to TRBJ1-3; D call uncertain. Germline assignment: CDR1 MGHRA and CDR2 YSYEKL. The ends were cut back, 1 base at V and 3 bases at J, with 4 bases in the middle. The CDR3 runs 13 residues. CDR3 coding DNA: TGCGCCAGCAGCCAAGGACGTGGAAACACCATATATTTT. This gives the protein CASSQGRGNTIYF.

CDR3 in DNA: TGTGCCAGCAGTGAAGTCGGGCGGGAGCTACAAGAGACCCAGTACTTC. Its translation is CASSEVGRELQETQYF. V is TRBV6-1 and J is TRBJ2-5; 7 bases are shared with TRBD2. The CDR3 totals 16 residues. Unmatched junction bases numbered 7, after V lost 1 base and J lost 2 bases. The germline CDR1 and CDR2 sequences are MNHNS and SASEGT.

The chain combines TRBV29-1 with TRBJ2-2; D not certain. Trimming pared 1 base from V and 1 base from J, leaving 7 bases between. CDR1 SQVTM and CDR2 ANQGSEA come from the germline V gene. The CDR3 length is 14 residues. The CDR3 loop reads CSVEVWGNTGELFF. The CDR3 region has the DNA TGCAGCGTTGAAGTATGGGGGAACACCGGGGAGCTGTTTTTT.

V and J are TRBV2 and TRBJ2-5, with D tentatively TRBD2 (6 bases). The CDR3 has 17 amino acids. In germline, CDR1 is SNHLY, CDR2 FYNNEI. Trimming stripped 7 bases from V and 2 bases from J, with 23 bases between. This chain's CDR3 is CASIGSARLVLQETQYF. The CDR3 DNA follows: TGTGCCAGCATCGGCAGCGCCCGACTAGTCCTACAAGAGACCCAGTACTTC. Full variable domain (remainder filled in from reference TRBV2 and TRBJ2-5): EPEVTQTPSHQVTQMGQEVILRCVPISNHLYFYWYRQILGQKVEFLVSFYNNEISEKSEIFDDQFSVERPDGSNFTLKIRSTKLEDSAMYFCASIGSARLVLQETQYFGPGTRLLVL.

This clonotype was detected many times. The rearrangement joins TRBV4-1 to TRBJ1-1; D is unresolved. The V and J ends lost 1 base and 5 bases respectively, with 8 bases between them. CDR3 length equals 13 residues. Germline-derived CDR1 and CDR2 are MGHRA and YSYEKL. CDR3 DNA sequence: TGCGCCAGCAGCCAAGGGTCTCTGACTGAAGCTTTCTTT. This codes for CASSQGSLTEAFF.

This clonotype was detected only a few times. The V call is TRBV4-3, the J call TRBJ2-7, with 9 bases fitting TRBD1. The length of the CDR3 is 15 residues. Germline CDR1 and CDR2: LGHNA and YSLEER. V lost 0 bases, J lost 2 bases, and 2 bases stayed unmatched. CDR3 bases: TGCGCCAGCAGCCAAGATTGGGACAGGGCCTACGAGCAGTACTTC. This gives the protein CASSQDWDRAYEQYF.

The CDR3 sequence is CASSAGQGRNTEAFF. The CDR3 DNA is TGCGCCAGCAGCGCTGGACAGGGACGGAACACTGAAGCTTTCTTT. V usage is TRBV5-1 and J usage is TRBJ1-1; TRBD1 agrees at 8 bases. This CDR3 has 15 residues. V shed 4 bases and J 1 base; nucleotides not matched to a gene: 6. CDR1 is SGHRS, CDR2 YFSETQ, per germline. Full variable domain (rest looked up from reference TRBV5-1 and TRBJ1-1): KAGVTQTPRYLIKTRGQQVTLSCSPISGHRSVSWYQQTPGQGLQFLFEYFSETQRNKGNFPGRFSGRQFSNSRSEMNVSTLELGDSALYLCASSAGQGRNTEAFFGQGTRLTVV.

This clonotype occurred a few times. V gene TRBV5-1 combines with J gene TRBJ2-1, with unresolved D. V dropped 0 bases and J dropped 0 bases, with 7 bases sitting between them. The germline gives CDR1 SGHRS, CDR2 YFSETQ. The CDR3 is made up of 15 amino acids. The CDR3 loop is CASSLGVSSYNEQFF. Here the CDR3 DNA reads TGCGCCAGCAGCTTGGGCGTCAGCTCCTACAATGAGCAGTTCTTC. Full variable domain (missing parts from reference TRBV5-1 and TRBJ2-1): KAGVTQTPRYLIKTRGQQVTLSCSPISGHRSVSWYQQTPGQGLQFLFEYFSETQRNKGNFPGRFSGRQFSNSRSEMNVSTLELGDSALYLCASSLGVSSYNEQFFGPGTRLTVL.

This clonotype was counted ten times or more. This rearrangement joins TRBV5-1 to TRBJ2-1; tentative D call: TRBD1 (5 bases). The germline V and J ends were trimmed by 0 bases and 8 bases, with 18 bases remaining between them. Germline-derived CDR1 and CDR2 are SGHRS and YFSETQ. The CDR3 sequence is 16 residues long. This CDR3 is CASSLGQTHDFDEQFF. The CDR3 bases are TGCGCCAGCAGCTTGGGACAGACCCACGATTTCGATGAGCAGTTCTTC.

A single count supports this clonotype. The V and J genes are TRBV10-3 and TRBJ2-7; 16 bases align to TRBD2. This CDR3 region has 14 residues. Per the germline V gene, CDR1 is ENHRY and CDR2 is SYGVKD. V lost 9 bases, J lost 5 bases, and 4 bases stayed unmatched. The chain's CDR3 is CAIGGLAGGNEQYF. Written as DNA, the CDR3 is TGTGCCATAGGGGGACTAGCGGGAGGGAACGAGCAGTACTTC.

The CDR3 loop reads CAISEIQGEPYEQYF. The DNA for the CDR3 is TGTGCCATCAGTGAAATACAGGGGGAACCCTACGAGCAGTACTTC. J is TRBJ2-7 and V is TRBV10-3, with 8 bases lining up with TRBD1. Looked up from germline, CDR1 is ENHRY and CDR2 is SYGVKD. V lost 3 bases, J lost 2 bases, and 6 bases stayed unmatched. This CDR3 comprises 15 residues.

The rearrangement links TRBV6-2 or TRBV6-3 to TRBJ2-7; D possibly corresponds to TRBD2 (7 bases). The CDR3 is 16 amino acids. With 6 bases removed from V and 1 base from J, the gap between germline ends came to 19 bases. Germline CDR1 MNHEY, CDR2 SVGEGT. CDR3 DNA sequence: TGTGCCAGCAGCGGAGGATACAGGGAGGGATCCTACGAGCAGTACTTC. It encodes CASSGGYREGSYEQYF.

The gene calls are TRBV28 and TRBJ2-5; 7 nucleotides align to TRBD1. V gave up 9 bases and J gave up 5 bases; unmatched junction bases: 6. The CDR3 has 12 residues. CDR1 and CDR2 from the germline V gene are MDHEN and SYDVKM. The CDR3 nucleotides read TGTGCCAGTACAGGGGCAGGGGAGACCCAGTACTTC. Translated, it gives CASTGAGETQYF. The complete variable domain, with remaining parts taken from reference TRBV28 and TRBJ2-5, reads DVKVTQSSRYLVKRTGEKVFLECVQDMDHENMFWYRQDPGLGLRLIYFSYDVKMKEKGDIPEGYSVSREKKERFSLILESASTNQTSMYLCASTGAGETQYFGPGTRLLVL.

This clonotype was seen a few times. The chain couples TRBV6-5 to TRBJ2-4, with unresolved D. Looked up from germline, CDR1 is MNHEY and CDR2 is SVGAGI. The CDR3 loop spans 13 amino acids. Trimming took off 1 base at V and 6 bases at J, with 7 bases between the two ends. The CDR3 DNA reads TGTGCCAGCAGTTACTTACCAGGAAACATTCAGTACTTC. As protein: CASSYLPGNIQYF.

The chain links TRBV9 to TRBJ2-1, with D unresolved. CDR1 is SGDLS, CDR2 YYNGEE, per germline. V shed 3 bases and J shed 8 bases, with 12 bases lying between them. The CDR3 runs to 13 residues. CDR3 region: CASSAPLRDEQFF. Written as DNA, the CDR3 is TGTGCCAGCAGCGCGCCCCTAAGGGATGAGCAGTTCTTC.

This chain links TRBV11-1 with TRBJ2-7, with TRBD2 matching over 13 bases. Germline CDR1 is SGHAT and CDR2 is FQDESV (reference sequence). J lost 5 bases, V lost 2 bases, and 12 bases had no gene match. This CDR3 spans 18 amino acids. The CDR3 sequence is CASSLYGEGLAGPDEQYF. Here the CDR3 DNA reads TGTGCCAGCAGCTTATATGGGGAGGGACTAGCGGGACCGGACGAGCAGTACTTC.

V usage is TRBV6-1 and J usage is TRBJ1-5, with 8 bases lining up with TRBD1. The CDR3 runs to 16 residues. Per germline, CDR1 MNHNS and CDR2 SASEGT. Trimming at V came to 4 bases and at J to 4 bases, leaving 9 bases not matched to a gene. The CDR3, as DNA: TGTGCCAGCAGTGGGTTACAGGGGGTCGGGAATCAGCCCCAGCATTTT. It codes for CASSGLQGVGNQPQHF.

This clonotype was recorded a few times. At one boundary the junction diverges from the germline segment, which might be a read error. The chain uses TRBV7-7 and TRBJ2-3; D not certain. CDR3 length equals 16 residues. Germline V lookup: CDR1 SSHAT, CDR2 FNYEAQ (reference sequence). CDR3 sequence: CASSLGGGPGTDTQYF. Written as DNA, the CDR3 is TGTGCTAGCAGCCTCGGCGGTGGCCCCGGCACAGATACGCAGTATTTT.

This clonotype was detected a few times. CDR3 protein: CSARTWTSQPYNEQFF. For the CDR3, the DNA is TGCAGTGCTAGAACATGGACTTCACAACCCTACAATGAGCAGTTCTTC. The chain links TRBV20-1 to TRBJ2-1, with a tentative D call TRBD2 (5 bases). This CDR3 region has 16 residues. Germline CDR1 reads DFQATT; CDR2 reads SNEGSKA (reference sequence). V was cut by 2 bases and J by 2 bases, with 16 bases left in between.